The rows below give T cell receptor beta chains drawn from one sample of a study of T-cell reconstitution after alpha-beta-depleted transplantation in children. TCRdb re-derived calls from the PCR reads in MiXCR, one entry per CDR3 protein. The sample records approximately 650,000 distinct CDR3 sequences, about an eighth being singletons. This sample comprised PBMCs, obtained before TCRalphabeta/CD19-depleted stem cell transplant. The receptors stem from a girl aged 2-10 years with congenital amegakaryocytic thrombocytopenia, due to receive a stem cell transplant. Each CDR3 is given with its conserved first and last residue. Fields, in order: V gene, D gene, clone size, J gene, CDR3 protein, CDR3 DNA. D genes are given only for firm matches. Rows may omit the clone size; those that give it use once, few, many or a size class.

TRBV4-1,-,few,TRBJ2-7,CASSHGDSKSSYEQYF,TGCGCCAGCAGCCACGGGGACTCAAAAAGCTCCTACGAGCAGTACTTC
TRBV29-1,-,many,TRBJ2-7,CSVSVSLYEQYF,TGCAGCGTTTCGGTTTCCCTGTACGAGCAGTACTTC
TRBV4-1,TRBD1,few,TRBJ2-1,CASSQVGGTGGNEQFF,TGCGCCAGCAGCCAAGTTGGGGGGACAGGGGGCAATGAGCAGTTCTTC
TRBV20-1,-,many,TRBJ2-5,CSANGEAGNQETQYF,TGCAGTGCCAACGGGGAAGCTGGGAACCAAGAGACCCAGTACTTC
TRBV29-1,-,many,TRBJ1-2,CSVEDHLQGKDGYTF,TGCAGCGTTGAAGATCATCTTCAGGGGAAGGATGGCTACACCTTC
TRBV12-2,-,-,TRBJ2-5,CASRFPTVAEQETQYF,TGTGCAAGTCGCTTCCCCACGGTAGCAGAACAAGAGACCCAGTACTTC
TRBV5-4,-,many,TRBJ1-2,CASSLASPYYGYTF,TGTGCCAGCAGCTTAGCCTCCCCGTACTATGGCTACACCTTC
TRBV20-1,-,many,TRBJ2-7,CSANPTGPKGYEQYF,TGCAGTGCAAACCCGACAGGCCCGAAGGGCTACGAGCAGTACTTC
TRBV5-1,TRBD2,-,TRBJ2-7,CASSLLHGGTSGSHEQYF,TGCGCCAGCAGCTTGCTTCATGGGGGGACTAGCGGGAGTCACGAGCAGTACTTC
TRBV10-3,-,many,TRBJ2-3,CAISGPRDTVVDTQYF,TGTGCCATCAGCGGACCGAGGGACACGGTAGTGGATACGCAGTATTTT
TRBV6-5,TRBD1,many,TRBJ2-1,CASRSYRGSGNEQFF,TGTGCCAGCAGATCCTACAGGGGTTCCGGCAATGAGCAGTTCTTC
TRBV14,TRBD1,-,TRBJ2-5,CASSQEGQPGETQYF,TGTGCCAGCAGCCAAGAGGGACAGCCCGGGGAGACCCAGTACTTC
TRBV4-1,-,many,TRBJ2-3,CASSQVGETDTQYF,TGCGCCAGCAGCCAAGTCGGCGAGACAGATACGCAGTATTTT
TRBV20-1,-,few,TRBJ2-5,CSATGDGQGLQETQYF,TGCAGTGCTACCGGAGATGGCCAGGGTCTACAAGAGACCCAGTACTTC
TRBV5-1,-,many,TRBJ2-7,CASSLAKFSSAGSHEQYF,TGCGCCAGCAGCTTGGCCAAGTTCTCATCGGCAGGGAGCCACGAGCAGTACTTC
TRBV6-1,-,-,TRBJ2-7,CASSTSGFLHEQYF,TGTGCCAGCAGCACGAGCGGGTTCCTCCACGAGCAGTACTTC
TRBV29-1,-,many,TRBJ1-4,CSVEARQPNEKLFF,TGCAGCGTTGAAGCGCGGCAACCAAATGAAAAACTGTTTTTT
TRBV20-1,-,many,TRBJ2-7,CSAWAGASYEQYF,TGCAGTGCTTGGGCGGGCGCGAGCTACGAGCAGTACTTC
TRBV7-9,-,many,TRBJ2-5,CASSAQEQETQYF,TGTGCCAGCAGCGCCCAAGAACAAGAGACCCAGTACTTC
TRBV20-1,TRBD2,many,TRBJ2-2,CSASSGRTGELFF,TGCAGTGCTAGTAGCGGGAGAACCGGGGAGCTGTTTTTT
TRBV19,TRBD2,-,TRBJ2-1,CASRLAGAQVRNEQFF,TGTGCCAGTAGGCTAGCGGGAGCTCAAGTTCGCAATGAGCAGTTCTTC
TRBV5-1,-,few,TRBJ2-3,CASSKQWRADTQYF,TGCGCCAGCAGCAAACAGTGGCGGGCAGATACGCAGTATTTT
TRBV21-1,-,-,TRBJ2-2,CASSRLTNTNPNTGELFF,TGTGCCAGCAGCCGTTTGACAAACACCAACCCGAACACCGGGGAGCTGTTTTTT
TRBV28,-,-,TRBJ2-7,CASSFGLEEGSYEQYF,TGTGCCAGCAGTTTTGGCCTCGAGGAAGGCTCCTACGAGCAGTACTTC
TRBV20-1,-,many,TRBJ2-7,CSGLGSYEQYF,TGCAGCGGGCTGGGTTCCTACGAGCAGTACTTC
TRBV10-3,-,many,TRBJ2-1,CAISVGGPNEQFF,TGTGCCATCAGTGTAGGCGGGCCCAATGAGCAGTTCTTC
TRBV7-9,TRBD1,many,TRBJ2-7,CASSPRQGYEQYF,TGCGCCAGCAGCCCGAGACAGGGGTACGAGCAGTACTTC
TRBV28,TRBD2,many,TRBJ2-7,CASALGGTSYEQYF,TGTGCCAGCGCTTTGGGGGGGACCTCCTACGAGCAGTACTTC
TRBV20-1,-,many,TRBJ2-2,CSAAPGLQRTGELFF,TGCAGTGCGGCACCGGGACTCCAAAGAACCGGGGAGCTGTTTTTT
TRBV15,TRBD2,-,TRBJ2-3,CATSRVPAGGPDTQYF,TGTGCCACCAGCAGAGTTCCAGCGGGAGGGCCAGATACGCAGTATTTT
TRBV10-1,-,many,TRBJ2-1,CASGEGNEQFF,TGCGCCAGCGGAGAGGGCAATGAGCAGTTCTTC
TRBV24-1,-,many,TRBJ1-1,CATSDGVNTEAFF,TGTGCCACCAGTGATGGGGTGAACACTGAAGCTTTCTTT
TRBV6-5,-,many,TRBJ1-6,CASSYSSGLHSPLHF,TGTGCCAGCAGTTACTCGTCAGGGCTACATTCACCCCTCCACTTT
TRBV28,TRBD2,few,TRBJ2-2,CAILPGLADTGELFF,TGTGCCATCTTACCGGGACTAGCCGACACCGGGGAGCTGTTTTTT
TRBV10-3,-,few,TRBJ2-7,CAISESTMGTLPYEQYF,TGTGCCATCAGTGAGTCCACCATGGGGACATTGCCCTACGAGCAGTACTTC
TRBV5-1,TRBD2,-,TRBJ2-1,CASSLWSPTSGPNEQFF,TGCGCCAGCAGCTTGTGGTCCCCAACTAGCGGGCCCAATGAGCAGTTCTTC
TRBV6-1,-,many,TRBJ2-3,CASRSGHLSTDTQYF,TGTGCCAGCAGGTCCGGACACTTGAGCACAGATACGCAGTATTTT
TRBV5-1,-,many,TRBJ1-1,CASSLRVARRNTEAFF,TGCGCCAGCAGCCTCAGGGTGGCGAGACGGAACACTGAAGCTTTCTTT
TRBV7-9,-,many,TRBJ2-1,CASSRIRGDEQFF,TGTGCCAGCAGCCGGATTCGCGGCGATGAGCAGTTCTTC
TRBV5-1,TRBD1,many,TRBJ2-2,CASRTGGDPNTGELFF,TGCGCCAGCAGAACAGGGGGCGATCCCAACACCGGGGAGCTGTTTTTT
TRBV20-1,-,many,TRBJ2-3,CSGSGYTDTQYF,TGCAGTGGGAGCGGCTACACAGATACGCAGTATTTT
TRBV20-1,-,many,TRBJ2-7,CSARDGLGSYEQYF,TGCAGTGCTAGAGATGGACTGGGTTCCTACGAGCAGTACTTC
TRBV20-1,TRBD2,-,TRBJ2-7,CSARDLWREGQGEQYF,TGCAGTGCTAGAGATCTTTGGCGGGAGGGCCAAGGGGAGCAGTACTTC
TRBV28,TRBD2,many,TRBJ2-1,CASSIMTSSYNEQFF,TGTGCCAGCAGCATTATGACTAGCAGCTACAATGAGCAGTTCTTC
TRBV3-1,TRBD1,few,TRBJ1-2,CASSQAQGVGYTF,TGTGCCAGCAGCCAAGCACAGGGGGTGGGCTACACCTTC
TRBV28,TRBD1,many,TRBJ2-7,CASTHGTVTYEQYF,TGTGCCAGCACTCACGGGACAGTGACTTACGAGCAGTACTTC
TRBV6-1,TRBD2,-,TRBJ2-3,CASRPRGAGGRTDTQYF,TGTGCCAGCAGACCTCGGGGGGCGGGAGGGCGGACAGATACGCAGTATTTT
TRBV12-3/TRBV12-4,-,-,TRBJ2-6,CASSSLPDSGANVLTF,TGTGCCAGCAGCTCCCTTCCCGACTCTGGGGCCAACGTCCTGACTTTC
TRBV12-3/TRBV12-4,TRBD2,many,TRBJ2-3,CASSLGLAGGRDTQYF,TGTGCCAGCAGTCTGGGACTAGCGGGAGGTAGAGATACGCAGTATTTT
TRBV12-3/TRBV12-4,TRBD1,-,TRBJ1-1,CASSDRGRNTEAFF,TGTGCCAGCAGTGACAGGGGTAGGAACACTGAAGCTTTCTTT
TRBV5-5,TRBD2,few,TRBJ2-3,CASSLAASGITDTQYF,TGTGCCAGCAGCTTGGCCGCTAGCGGGATCACAGATACGCAGTATTTT
TRBV21-1,-,many,TRBJ2-3,CASTEFTRYCRGTDTQYF,TGTGCCAGCACCGAGTTTACTAGATACTGCCGCGGCACAGATACGCAGTATTTT
TRBV7-2,-,many,TRBJ2-3,CASSLVFRGGTQYF,TGTGCCAGCAGCTTAGTGTTCCGGGGCGGTACGCAGTATTTT
TRBV12-3/TRBV12-4,TRBD1,few,TRBJ1-1,CASSWGGFTGVVTEAFF,TGTGCCAGCAGTTGGGGGGGGTTTACAGGGGTGGTCACTGAAGCTTTCTTT
TRBV6-5,-,-,TRBJ2-1,CASSYGLAVSNEQFF,TGTGCCAGCAGTTATGGGCTAGCCGTAAGTAATGAGCAGTTCTTC
TRBV6-5,-,many,TRBJ1-5,CASHVGTWEGQPQHF,TGTGCCAGCCATGTCGGGACCTGGGAGGGGCAGCCCCAGCATTTT
TRBV6-5,-,-,TRBJ1-2,CASSYDGFGAGYTF,TGTGCCAGCAGTTACGATGGTTTTGGGGCTGGCTACACCTTC
TRBV9,-,many,TRBJ2-2,CASSGPTLGVRGGELFF,TGTGCCAGCAGCGGACCCACTCTTGGGGTCCGGGGCGGGGAGCTGTTTTTT